One and the same sample provided the 22 T cell receptor beta chains below, sequenced in a study of Tregs in tolerant kidney transplant recipients. Using immunoSEQ multiplex PCR, the repertoire was profiled, and TCRdb retains in-frame clones only, with some absent. The sample lists 35,000 to 50,000 clones, around 95% occurring once. Their cognate antigens are unknown. Material for sequencing was Tregs from blood cultured with allogeneic cells. These receptors all stem from a human donor in good health.

The V call is TRBV20-1, the J call TRBJ2-1, with unresolved D. The CDR3 has 11 amino acids. Germline V gene lookup returns CDR1 DFQATT and CDR2 SNEGSKA (reference sequence). The V and J ends lost 0 bases and 3 bases respectively, with 0 bases between them. The CDR3 coding sequence is TGCAGTGCTAGAGACTACAATGAGCAGTTCTTC. It specifies CSARDYNEQFF.

The CDR3 sequence: CASSPDGEMTDTQYF. CDR3 coding DNA: TGTGCCAGCAGCCCGGACGGGGAGATGACAGATACGCAGTATTTT. The chain carries TRBV2 and TRBJ2-3, with a weak D call TRBD2 (5 bases). CDR3 length equals 15 residues. CDR1 is SNHLY, CDR2 FYNNEI, per germline. The V gene lost 6 bases and the J gene lost 3 bases, with 16 bases spanning the gap.

The chain uses TRBV19 and TRBJ1-5, with TRBD1 matching over 9 bases. This CDR3 is built from 17 residues. The ends lost 5 bases at V and 2 bases at J; junction bases unmatched: 10. The germline V gene encodes CDR1 LNHDA and CDR2 SQIVND (reference sequence). The CDR3 is CASSSPTGGVGNQPQHF. CDR3 DNA sequence: TGTGCCAGTAGTTCGCCCACAGGGGGCGTTGGCAATCAGCCCCAGCATTTT.

This chain links TRBV6-5 with TRBJ2-5; D is ambiguous. The germline gives CDR1 MNHEY, CDR2 SVGAGI. The CDR3 is 13 amino acids. V lost 2 bases and J 4 bases, leaving 8 bases between the germline ends. The CDR3 protein is CASSYDGRETQYF. CDR3 bases: TGTGCCAGCAGTTACGACGGGCGAGAGACCCAGTACTTC.

The chain carries TRBV16 and TRBJ2-1, with 8 bases fitting TRBD2. The CDR3 runs to 15 residues. Trimming at V came to 1 base and at J to 6 bases, leaving 5 bases not matched to a gene. Germline V CDR1 and CDR2: KGHSY, FQNENV. The CDR3 DNA reads TGTGCCAGCAGCCAATGGGGACTAGATGGCAATGAGCAGTTCTTC. This gives the protein CASSQWGLDGNEQFF. The whole variable domain, filled in from reference TRBV16 and TRBJ2-1, reads GEEVAQTPKHLVRGEGQKAKLYCAPIKGHSYVFWYQQVLKNEFKFLISFQNENVFDETGMPKERFSAKCLPNSPCSLEIQATKLEDSAVYFCASSQWGLDGNEQFFGPGTRLTVL.

The rearrangement joins TRBV6-1 to TRBJ1-4; 7 bases are a match to TRBD1. After removal of 5 bases from V and 5 bases from J, the junction contained 5 bases not matched to a gene. CDR1 is MNHNS and CDR2 is SASEGT in the germline V gene. The CDR3 runs 14 residues. The CDR3 is CASSRQGLNEKLFF. The DNA for the CDR3 is TGTGCCAGCAGTAGACAGGGACTGAATGAAAAACTGTTTTTT.

The rearrangement uses TRBV5-1 and TRBJ1-2; D gene ambiguous. Germline-derived CDR1 and CDR2 are SGHRS and YFSETQ. V was trimmed by 5 bases and J by 5 bases, leaving 16 bases between them. This CDR3 region has 14 residues. The CDR3 DNA reads as TGCGCCAGCAGAAATGGACTCGGCAATTATGGCTACACCTTC. It specifies CASRNGLGNYGYTF.

The chain couples TRBV7-9 to TRBJ1-4; D remains unclear. The length of the CDR3 is 15 residues. Germline CDR1 is SEHNR and CDR2 is FQNEAQ (reference sequence). The V and J ends lost 5 bases and 6 bases respectively, with 16 bases between them. The CDR3 loop reads CASSGSGRKDEKLFF. The CDR3 region has the DNA TGTGCCAGCAGCGGTAGTGGCCGGAAAGATGAAAAACTGTTTTTT.

This clone was detected once. This chain's CDR3 is CASSLSLGRNTEAFF. The CDR3 DNA reads TGTGCCAGCAGTTTATCCCTGGGGAGGAACACTGAAGCTTTCTTT. The chain recombines TRBV27 with TRBJ1-1; D not resolved. The CDR3 runs 15 residues. The ends were cut back, 0 bases at V and 1 base at J, with 9 bases in the middle. In germline, CDR1 is MNHEY, CDR2 SMNVEV (reference sequence).

This sequence joins TRBV5-1 and TRBJ1-2; 8 positions agree with TRBD1. Trimming cost V 4 bases and J 4 bases; bases outside gene matches: 9. Germline V lookup: CDR1 SGHRS, CDR2 YFSETQ. The CDR3 has 15 residues. CDR3 in DNA: TGCGCCAGCAGCCCCGGACAGGGCTGGGGCTATGGCTACACCTTC. Translating it yields CASSPGQGWGYGYTF.

The J gene is TRBJ1-2, the V gene TRBV6-5; 11 bases match TRBD1. In germline, CDR1 is MNHEY, CDR2 SVGAGI. V lost 2 bases and J lost 5; bases outside the gene matches: 4. This CDR3 has 15 residues. CDR3 in amino acids: CASSYGTGGLYGYTF. DNA of the CDR3: TGTGCCAGCAGTTACGGGACAGGGGGATTGTATGGCTACACCTTC.

V is TRBV5-1 and J is TRBJ2-1; 7 nucleotides align to TRBD2. Germline assignment: CDR1 SGHRS and CDR2 YFSETQ. V lost 0 bases to trimming and J lost 4 bases; unmatched junction nucleotides: 4. The CDR3 consists of 15 residues. The CDR3 protein is CASSLAPSGYNEQFF. In DNA form, the CDR3 reads TGCGCCAGCAGCTTGGCCCCTAGCGGTTACAATGAGCAGTTCTTC.

The chain joins TRBV18 to TRBJ1-3; D perhaps matches TRBD1 (5 bases). Germline V lookup: CDR1 KGHSH, CDR2 LQKENI. The CDR3 is 16 amino acids. V was cut by 1 base and J by 1 base, with 11 bases left in between. Here the CDR3 DNA reads TGTGCCAGCTCACCACTTATGGGGGAATCTGGAAACACCATATATTTT. Translating it yields CASSPLMGESGNTIYF.

The chain carries TRBV28 and TRBJ1-2; 7 bases line up with TRBD1. The CDR3 is made up of 12 amino acids. Germline values: CDR1 MDHEN, CDR2 SYDVKM. V shed 6 bases, J shed 5 bases, and the junction held 3 bases outside the gene matches. The CDR3 reads CASSPQGYGYTF. The CDR3 bases are TGTGCCAGCAGCCCACAGGGGTATGGCTACACCTTC.

Here the CDR3 reads CASIAGAVEPYEQYF. DNA for the CDR3: TGTGCCAGCATAGCAGGGGCAGTCGAACCCTACGAGCAGTACTTC. This chain joins TRBV7-9 and TRBJ2-7; maybe TRBD1 (6 bases). In germline, CDR1 is SEHNR, CDR2 FQNEAQ (reference sequence). V was trimmed by 7 bases and J by 2 bases, leaving 18 bases between them. The CDR3 is made up of 15 amino acids.

This clone was detected once. V gene TRBV2 combines with J gene TRBJ1-2; weak D call: TRBD1 (5 bases). This CDR3 is built from 12 residues. The germline V gene encodes CDR1 SNHLY and CDR2 FYNNEI. Trimming stripped 6 bases from V and 4 bases from J, with 9 bases between. The CDR3 sequence is CASRGVLYGYTF. The DNA for the CDR3 is TGTGCCAGCAGGGGGGTCCTCTATGGCTACACCTTC. Full variable domain (remainder filled in from reference TRBV2 and TRBJ1-2): EPEVTQTPSHQVTQMGQEVILRCVPISNHLYFYWYRQILGQKVEFLVSFYNNEISEKSEIFDDQFSVERPDGSNFTLKIRSTKLEDSAMYFCASRGVLYGYTFGSGTRLTVV.

The CDR3: CASSPTGGTGNTIYF. The CDR3 DNA sequence: TGCGCCAGCAGCCCCACAGGGGGCACTGGAAACACCATATATTTT. This rearrangement joins TRBV4-1 to TRBJ1-3, with 9 positions matching TRBD1. CDR3 length equals 15 residues. Trimming at V came to 4 bases and at J to 2 bases, leaving 3 bases not matched to a gene. Germline CDR1 reads MGHRA; CDR2 reads YSYEKL.

CDR3 nucleotides: TGTGCCAGCAGCTTGGAGGCAGCCTACAATGAGCAGTTCTTC. Its protein product is CASSLEAAYNEQFF. V usage is TRBV5-4 and J usage is TRBJ2-1; D gene uncertain. CDR1 and CDR2 (germline): SGHNT, YYREEE (reference sequence). V lost 0 bases to trimming and J lost 2 bases, with 6 bases between them. This CDR3 region has 14 residues.

The chain uses TRBV5-5 and TRBJ2-7, with D tentatively TRBD2 (5 bases). Germline V gene sequence: CDR1 SGHKS, CDR2 YYEKEE (reference sequence). The CDR3 has 14 residues. The V gene lost 4 bases and the J gene lost 4 bases, with 15 bases spanning the gap. The CDR3 DNA is TGTGCCAGCAGCCTCGGACTGATAGGATACGAGCAGTACTTC. Residues: CASSLGLIGYEQYF.

V usage is TRBV18 and J usage is TRBJ1-1, with 10 nucleotides matching TRBD1. CDR1 and CDR2 from the germline V gene are KGHSH and LQKENI. The CDR3 contains 13 residues. With 7 bases clipped from V and 5 bases from J, the junction kept 4 bases outside the gene matches. The CDR3 loop reads CASFSDRGTEAFF. The CDR3 DNA reads as TGTGCCAGCTTCTCGGACAGGGGGACTGAAGCTTTCTTT.

The chain joins TRBV15 to TRBJ1-5; no definite D call. This CDR3 contains 16 residues. Germline values: CDR1 LNHNV, CDR2 YYDKDF (reference sequence). Trimming stripped 0 bases from V and 4 bases from J, with 13 bases between. Written as DNA, the CDR3 is TGTGCCACCAGCAGAGAACAAGGCGCAAAAAATCAGCCCCAGCATTTT. Its protein product is CATSREQGAKNQPQHF.

The chain couples TRBV5-1 to TRBJ2-7, with TRBD1 identical over 7 bases. The CDR3 length is 15 residues. Germline CDR1 and CDR2: SGHRS and YFSETQ. V lost 0 bases to trimming and J lost 3 bases; unmatched junction nucleotides: 6. CDR3 in amino acids: CASSLAWDSIYEQYF. The CDR3 DNA follows: TGCGCCAGCAGCTTGGCCTGGGACAGCATCTACGAGCAGTACTTC.